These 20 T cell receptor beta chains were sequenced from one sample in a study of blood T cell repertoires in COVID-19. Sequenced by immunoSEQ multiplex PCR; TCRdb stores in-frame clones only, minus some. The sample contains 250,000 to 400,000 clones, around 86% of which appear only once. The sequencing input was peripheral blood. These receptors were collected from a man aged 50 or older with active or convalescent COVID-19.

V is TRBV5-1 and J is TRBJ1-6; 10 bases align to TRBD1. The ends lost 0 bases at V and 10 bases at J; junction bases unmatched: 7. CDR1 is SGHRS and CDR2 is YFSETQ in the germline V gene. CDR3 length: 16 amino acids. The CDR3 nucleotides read TGCGCCAGCAGCTTGGGGACAGGGGGTGTTCGATCACCCCTCCACTTT. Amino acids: CASSLGTGGVRSPLHF.

Here the CDR3 reads CSVEGPSRSSQETQYF. The CDR3 DNA sequence: TGCAGCGTTGAGGGTCCTAGTCGATCATCCCAAGAGACCCAGTACTTC. This chain joins TRBV29-1 and TRBJ2-5; D ambiguous. V was shortened by 3 bases and J by 1 base, with 18 bases between the two germline ends. Germline V gives CDR1 SQVTM, CDR2 ANQGSEA. The CDR3 is 16 residues long.

In DNA, the CDR3 is TGTGCCAGCAGTCCAATCGGGACAGGCCCCTACGAGCAGTACTTC. Residues: CASSPIGTGPYEQYF. This rearrangement joins TRBV28 to TRBJ2-7; 8 bases are shared with TRBD1. Per germline, CDR1 MDHEN and CDR2 SYDVKM. The CDR3 covers 15 residues. V was pared by 5 bases and J by 2 bases, with 8 bases of the junction left unmatched.

The CDR3 is CASSYQENYGYTF. The CDR3 nucleotides read TGTGCCAGCAGTTACCAGGAAAACTATGGCTACACCTTC. The chain employs TRBV6-5 and TRBJ1-2; D is undetermined. Germline loops: CDR1 MNHEY, CDR2 SVGAGI. This CDR3 has 13 residues. The V end was cut by 2 bases, the J end by 2 bases, with 6 bases between.

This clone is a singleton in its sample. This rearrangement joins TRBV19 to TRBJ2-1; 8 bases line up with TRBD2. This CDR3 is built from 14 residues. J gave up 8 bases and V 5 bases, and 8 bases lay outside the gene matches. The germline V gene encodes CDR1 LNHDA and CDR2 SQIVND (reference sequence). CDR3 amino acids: CASSGGTRLHEQFF. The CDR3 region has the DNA TGTGCCAGTAGTGGCGGGACTAGACTGCATGAGCAGTTCTTC. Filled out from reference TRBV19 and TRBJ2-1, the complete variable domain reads DGGITQSPKYLFRKEGQNVTLSCEQNLNHDAMYWYRQDPGQGLRLIYYSQIVNDFQKGDIAEGYSVSREKKESFPLTVTSAQKNPTAFYLCASSGGTRLHEQFFGPGTRLTVL.

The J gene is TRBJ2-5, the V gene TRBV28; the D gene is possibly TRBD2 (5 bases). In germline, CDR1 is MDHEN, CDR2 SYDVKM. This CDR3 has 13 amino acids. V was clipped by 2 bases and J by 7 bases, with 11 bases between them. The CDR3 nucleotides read TGTGCCAGCAGTTTACCCGGACTGGGGACCCAGTACTTC. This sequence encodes CASSLPGLGTQYF.

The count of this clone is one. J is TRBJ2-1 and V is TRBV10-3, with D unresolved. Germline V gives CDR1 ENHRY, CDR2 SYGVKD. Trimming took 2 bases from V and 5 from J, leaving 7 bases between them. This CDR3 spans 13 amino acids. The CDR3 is CAISEGTDNEQFF. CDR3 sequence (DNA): TGTGCCATCAGTGAGGGAACAGACAATGAGCAGTTCTTC.

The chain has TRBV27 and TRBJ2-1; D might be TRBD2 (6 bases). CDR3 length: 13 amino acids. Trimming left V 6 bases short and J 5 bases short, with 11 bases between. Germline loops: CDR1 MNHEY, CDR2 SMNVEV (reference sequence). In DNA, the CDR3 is TGTGCCAGCAGGACTAGGGGTGACAATGAGCAGTTCTTC. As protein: CASRTRGDNEQFF.

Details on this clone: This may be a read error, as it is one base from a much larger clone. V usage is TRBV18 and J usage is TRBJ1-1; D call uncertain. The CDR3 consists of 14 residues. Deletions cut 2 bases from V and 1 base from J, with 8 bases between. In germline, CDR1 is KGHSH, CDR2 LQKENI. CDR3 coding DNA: TGTGCCAGCTCACCAGGGCTGGGGAACACTGAAGCTTTCTTT. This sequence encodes CASSPGLGNTEAFF.

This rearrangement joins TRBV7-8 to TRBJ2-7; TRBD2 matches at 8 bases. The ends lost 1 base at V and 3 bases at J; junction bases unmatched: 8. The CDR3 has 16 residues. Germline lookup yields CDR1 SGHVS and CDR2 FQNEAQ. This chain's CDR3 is CASSLVGGLAGYEQYF. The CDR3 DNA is TGTGCCAGCAGCTTAGTAGGCGGTCTAGCGGGCTACGAGCAGTACTTC.

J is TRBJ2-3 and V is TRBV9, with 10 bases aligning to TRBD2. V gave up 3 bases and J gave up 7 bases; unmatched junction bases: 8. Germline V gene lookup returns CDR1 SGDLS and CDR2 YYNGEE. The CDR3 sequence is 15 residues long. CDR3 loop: CASSERGTSVNTQYF. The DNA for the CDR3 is TGTGCCAGCAGCGAGAGGGGGACTAGCGTGAATACGCAGTATTTT.

As DNA, the CDR3 is TGTGCCAGCAGTTACGATAGCGGGAGGCCGCATGAGCAGTTCTTC. Translation gives CASSYDSGRPHEQFF. This chain joins TRBV6-2 or TRBV6-3 and TRBJ2-1; 10 bases match TRBD2. Germline loops: CDR1 MNHEY, CDR2 SVGEGT. V lost 2 bases, J lost 8 bases, and 6 bases stayed unmatched. The CDR3 spans 15 residues.

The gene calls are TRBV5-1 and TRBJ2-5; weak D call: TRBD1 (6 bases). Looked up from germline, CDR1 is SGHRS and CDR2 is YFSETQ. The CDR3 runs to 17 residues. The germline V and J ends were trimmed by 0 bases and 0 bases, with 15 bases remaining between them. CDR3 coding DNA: TGCGCCAGCAGCTTGGGCAGGGGAAGCTGGGACCAAGAGACCCAGTACTTC. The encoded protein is CASSLGRGSWDQETQYF.

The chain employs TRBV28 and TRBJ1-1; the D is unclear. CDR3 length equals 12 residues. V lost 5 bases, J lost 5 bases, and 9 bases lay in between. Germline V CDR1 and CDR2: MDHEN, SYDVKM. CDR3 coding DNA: TGTGCCAGCAGTCTAGAAAAAACTGAAGCTTTCTTT. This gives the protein CASSLEKTEAFF.

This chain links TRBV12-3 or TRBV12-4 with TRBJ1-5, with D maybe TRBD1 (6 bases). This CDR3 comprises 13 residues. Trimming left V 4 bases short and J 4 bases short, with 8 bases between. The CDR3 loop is CASSSGQNQPQHF. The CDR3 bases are TGTGCCAGCAGTTCGGGACAAAATCAGCCCCAGCATTTT.

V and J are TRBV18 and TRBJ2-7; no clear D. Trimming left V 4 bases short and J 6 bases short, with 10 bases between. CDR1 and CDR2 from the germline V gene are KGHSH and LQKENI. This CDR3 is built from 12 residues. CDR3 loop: CASSQEPGEQYF. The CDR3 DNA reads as TGTGCCAGCTCACAAGAGCCGGGCGAGCAGTACTTC.

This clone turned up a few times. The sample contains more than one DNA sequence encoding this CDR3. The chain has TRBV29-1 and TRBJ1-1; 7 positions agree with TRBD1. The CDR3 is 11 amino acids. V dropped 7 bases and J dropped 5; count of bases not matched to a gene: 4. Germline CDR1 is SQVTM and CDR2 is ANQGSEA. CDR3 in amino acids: CSGGQDTEAFF. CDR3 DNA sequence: TGCAGCGGCGGACAGGATACTGAAGCTTTCTTT.

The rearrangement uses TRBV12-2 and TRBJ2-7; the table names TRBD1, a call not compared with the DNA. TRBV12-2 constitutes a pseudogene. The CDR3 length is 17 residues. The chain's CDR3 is CASRLADPGQGSLDQYF. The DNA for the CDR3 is TGTGCAAGTCGCTTAGCGGATCCGGGACAGGGGTCCCTGGACCAGTACTTC.

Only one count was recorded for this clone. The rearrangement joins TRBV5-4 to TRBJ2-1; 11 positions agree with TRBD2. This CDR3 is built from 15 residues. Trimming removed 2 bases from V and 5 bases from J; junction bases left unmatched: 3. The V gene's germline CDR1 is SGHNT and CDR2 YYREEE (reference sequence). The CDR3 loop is CASSFLAGGDNEQFF. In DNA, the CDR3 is TGTGCCAGCAGCTTCTTAGCGGGAGGGGACAATGAGCAGTTCTTC. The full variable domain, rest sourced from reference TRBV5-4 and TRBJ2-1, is ETGVTQSPTHLIKTRGQQVTLRCSSQSGHNTVSWYQQALGQGPQFIFQYYREEENGRGNFPPRFSGLQFPNYSSELNVNALELDDSALYLCASSFLAGGDNEQFFGPGTRLTVL.

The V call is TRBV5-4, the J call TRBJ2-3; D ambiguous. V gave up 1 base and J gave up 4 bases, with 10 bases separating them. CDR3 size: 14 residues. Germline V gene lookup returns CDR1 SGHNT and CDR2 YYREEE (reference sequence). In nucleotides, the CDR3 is TGTGCCAGCAGCTTGAAAAGCGCCGCAGATACGCAGTATTTT. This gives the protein CASSLKSAADTQYF.